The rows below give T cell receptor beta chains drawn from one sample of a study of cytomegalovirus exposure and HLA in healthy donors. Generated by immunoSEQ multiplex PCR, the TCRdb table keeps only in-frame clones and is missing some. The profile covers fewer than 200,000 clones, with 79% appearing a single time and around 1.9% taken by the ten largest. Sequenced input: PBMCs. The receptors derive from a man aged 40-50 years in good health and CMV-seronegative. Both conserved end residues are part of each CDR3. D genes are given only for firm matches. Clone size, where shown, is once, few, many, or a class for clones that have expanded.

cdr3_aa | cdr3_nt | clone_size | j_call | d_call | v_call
CASSQVWNTEAFF | TGCGCCAGCAGCCAAGTATGGAACACTGAAGCTTTCTTT | NA | TRBJ1-1 | NA | TRBV4-3
CASSLGGGSGNTIYF | TGTGCCAGCAGTTTGGGGGGGGGCTCTGGAAACACCATATATTTT | NA | TRBJ1-3 | NA | TRBV28
CASNIYNEQFF | TGCGCCAGCAATATCTACAATGAGCAGTTCTTC | few | TRBJ2-1 | NA | TRBV5-1
CASSTRRLAGTGELFF | TGTGCCAGCAGTACCCGCCGACTAGCGGGCACCGGGGAGCTGTTTTTT | NA | TRBJ2-2 | TRBD2 | TRBV27
CASSFRSGRVSGELFF | TGTGCCAGCAGTTTTAGGAGCGGGAGGGTCTCCGGGGAGCTGTTTTTT | NA | TRBJ2-2 | TRBD2 | TRBV27
CASSLAGSTDTQYF | TGTGCCAGCAGCTTGGCCGGGTCAACAGATACGCAGTATTTT | NA | TRBJ2-3 | NA | TRBV7-2
CASRQTGLNTGELFF | TGTGCCAGCAGACAGACAGGGCTGAACACCGGGGAGCTGTTTTTT | once | TRBJ2-2 | TRBD1 | TRBV6-6
CASSLVGGGSYEQYF | TGTGCCAGCAGCTTAGTGGGCGGGGGCTCCTACGAGCAGTACTTC | NA | TRBJ2-7 | TRBD2 | TRBV7-2
CASSKHQSSSYNEQFF | TGTGCCAGCAGCAAGCACCAGTCAAGCTCCTACAATGAGCAGTTCTTC | NA | TRBJ2-1 | NA | TRBV21-1
CAIAAWTGRLDEKLFF | TGTGCCATCGCAGCGTGGACAGGGCGTTTGGATGAAAAACTGTTTTTT | NA | TRBJ1-4 | TRBD1 | TRBV10-3
CASSLGGKMADTQYF | TGCGCCAGCAGCTTGGGTGGCAAGATGGCAGATACGCAGTATTTT | NA | TRBJ2-3 | NA | TRBV5-1
CASSQGQGKSDTQYF | TGTGCCAGCAGCCAAGGACAGGGAAAATCAGATACGCAGTATTTT | NA | TRBJ2-3 | TRBD1 | TRBV4-2
CASSFSSLDTQYF | TGTGCCAGCAGCTTTTCCTCTCTGGATACGCAGTATTTT | once | TRBJ2-3 | NA | TRBV11-3
CASSSTGPTNEKLFF | TGTGCCAGCAGCAGCACAGGGCCAACTAATGAAAAACTGTTTTTT | NA | TRBJ1-4 | NA | TRBV28
CASSEYLTGGLGGTGELFF | TGCGCCAGCAGCGAATACTTGACAGGGGGGCTCGGTGGCACCGGGGAGCTGTTTTTT | NA | TRBJ2-2 | TRBD1 | TRBV5-1
CASTTPASSPYEQYF | TGTGCCAGCACCACCCCCGCTAGCTCCCCCTACGAGCAGTACTTC | NA | TRBJ2-7 | NA | TRBV6-1
CSSSSTSGESLEQFF | TGTTCCAGCAGCTCGACTAGCGGGGAGTCCCTCGAGCAGTTCTTC | NA | TRBJ2-1 | TRBD2 | TRBV7-9
CASSLTGQGATGNTIYF | TGTGCCAGCAGCTTGACCGGACAGGGGGCAACGGGAAACACCATATATTTT | NA | TRBJ1-3 | TRBD1 | TRBV5-4
CASSPGRVSSYNEQFF | TGTGCCAGCTCCCCGGGTCGGGTGAGCTCCTACAATGAGCAGTTCTTC | NA | TRBJ2-1 | NA | TRBV18
CASRGDRDGMQAFF | TGTGCCAGCAGGGGGGACAGGGACGGTATGCAGGCTTTCTTT | NA | TRBJ1-1 | TRBD1 | TRBV28
CASSEGNKEDTQYF | TGTGCCAGCAGCGAGGGTAATAAAGAGGATACGCAGTATTTT | few | TRBJ2-3 | NA | TRBV7-2
CASSFTSPGNEQFF | TGTGCCAGCAGCTTCACAAGCCCGGGCAATGAGCAGTTCTTC | NA | TRBJ2-1 | NA | TRBV5-4
CASSPTGIYNEQFF | TGTGCCAGCAGCCCGACAGGGATCTACAATGAGCAGTTCTTC | NA | TRBJ2-1 | TRBD1 | TRBV7-9
CSSSLESGSPTDTQYF | TGTTCCAGCAGCTTAGAAAGCGGGAGTCCAACAGATACGCAGTATTTT | NA | TRBJ2-3 | TRBD2 | TRBV7-9
CASRRRGSGDTQYF | TGTGCCAGCAGGAGAAGAGGGAGCGGGGATACGCAGTATTTT | few | TRBJ2-3 | NA | TRBV2
CASSPAALPTGGTEAFF | TGTGCCAGCAGCCCAGCGGCACTCCCTACAGGGGGCACTGAAGCTTTCTTT | NA | TRBJ1-1 | TRBD1 | TRBV28
CAWSLMGYRDSDGYTF | TGTGCCTGGAGCTTGATGGGTTACCGGGACTCAGATGGCTACACCTTC | NA | TRBJ1-2 | NA | TRBV30